These T cell receptor beta chains were read from a single sample in a study of blood T cell repertoires in COVID-19. Data came from immunoSEQ multiplex PCR; TCRdb stores just in-frame clones and leaves some out. The repertoire holds 250,000 to 300,000 clones, with more than 75% as singletons. The specimen sequenced was PBMCs or T cells enriched from blood (not recorded which). All receptors derive from a man aged 18 to 29 who had recovered from COVID-19. CDR3s include the opening cysteine and the closing phenylalanine or tryptophan. Each record gives: CDR3 protein, CDR3 DNA, J gene, clone size, D gene, V gene. A D gene is named only where the DNA matches it firmly. Size tells how often a clone was seen (once, few, many) or the class of an expanded clone, and some rows leave it out.

CATRVPRYSNQPQHF	TGTGCCACCAGAGTTCCGCGGTATAGCAATCAGCCCCAGCATTTT	TRBJ1-5	NA	NA	TRBV24-1
CASSPQGALGEQYF	TGTGCCAGCAGCCCCCAGGGGGCGTTGGGCGAGCAGTACTTC	TRBJ2-7	NA	TRBD1	TRBV11-3
CASSLVGSSSYNEQFF	TGTGCCAGCAGCTTGGTTGGTTCCAGCTCCTACAATGAGCAGTTCTTC	TRBJ2-1	once	NA	TRBV5-6
CASSNLDSLWDGYTF	TGTGCCAGTAGTAACCTGGACAGCCTTTGGGATGGCTACACCTTC	TRBJ1-2	NA	NA	TRBV19
CASSLLNPVTGELFF	TGTGCCAGCAGTTTACTTAACCCAGTCACCGGGGAGCTGTTTTTT	TRBJ2-2	NA	NA	TRBV27
CASKPAGQGYHEQYF	TGTGCCAGCAAGCCAGCGGGACAGGGGTACCACGAGCAGTACTTC	TRBJ2-7	NA	TRBD1	TRBV27
CASSRTSGGITDTQYF	TGTGCCAGTAGTCGGACTAGCGGGGGAATCACAGATACGCAGTATTTT	TRBJ2-3	NA	TRBD2	TRBV19
CASSPNTDTQYF	TGTGCCAGCAGTCCAAACACAGATACGCAGTATTTT	TRBJ2-3	NA	NA	TRBV28
CASSRDRMSHGYTF	TGTGCCAGCAGCCGGGACAGGATGTCGCATGGCTACACCTTC	TRBJ1-2	NA	TRBD1	TRBV4-2
CASSQGREGAYEQYF	TGTGCCAGCAGCCAAGGGCGGGAGGGGGCCTACGAGCAGTACTTC	TRBJ2-7	NA	TRBD2	TRBV3-1/TRBV3-2
CASLGWGQGKETQYF	TGTGCCAGCCTCGGGTGGGGGCAGGGAAAAGAGACCCAGTACTTC	TRBJ2-5	NA	NA	TRBV28
CASSKGHRNTEAFF	TGTGCCAGCAGCAAAGGACATCGGAACACTGAAGCTTTCTTT	TRBJ1-1	NA	NA	TRBV5-4
CASSKGLAGGWETQYF	TGTGCCAGCAGCAAGGGACTAGCGGGGGGCTGGGAGACCCAGTACTTC	TRBJ2-5	few	TRBD2	TRBV4-2
CATGYGGNIQYF	TGTGCCACGGGGTATGGCGGAAACATTCAGTACTTC	TRBJ2-4	NA	NA	TRBV2
CASSLEGVRHGELFF	TGTGCCAGCAGCTTAGAGGGAGTCCGGCACGGGGAGCTGTTTTTT	TRBJ2-2	NA	NA	TRBV11-3
CASSLSGTGSTEAFF	TGTGCCAGCAGTTTATCCGGGACAGGGAGCACTGAAGCTTTCTTT	TRBJ1-1	NA	TRBD1	TRBV28
CASRRLAGSTDTQYF	TGTGCCAGCAGGCGACTAGCGGGAAGCACAGATACGCAGTATTTT	TRBJ2-3	NA	TRBD2	TRBV7-9
CASSQTGNDQPQHF	TGCGCCAGCAGCCAAACAGGGAACGATCAGCCCCAGCATTTT	TRBJ1-5	NA	NA	TRBV4-1
CASSEAQGQGHGYTF	TGTGCCAGCAGTGAAGCGCAGGGACAGGGGCATGGCTACACCTTC	TRBJ1-2	NA	TRBD1	TRBV2
CASSEGLLRADTQYF	TGTGCCAGCAGCGAGGGACTTCTACGCGCAGATACGCAGTATTTT	TRBJ2-3	once	NA	TRBV5-6
CASSLRGAGGGYTF	TGTGCCAGCAGTTTAAGAGGCGCGGGGGGTGGCTACACCTTC	TRBJ1-2	NA	NA	TRBV27
CASSKWRDRGYEQYF	TGTGCCAGCAGCAAATGGCGGGATCGGGGCTACGAGCAGTACTTC	TRBJ2-7	NA	NA	TRBV21-1
CAWSNRPRNQPQHF	TGTGCCTGGAGTAACAGGCCGCGGAATCAGCCCCAGCATTTT	TRBJ1-5	few	NA	TRBV30
CASSQDMNGGQFYGELFF	TGTGCCAGCAGCCAAGATATGAACGGAGGTCAATTTTACGGGGAGCTGTTTTTT	TRBJ2-2	NA	NA	TRBV3-1/TRBV3-2
CASRIGQMSYEQYF	TGTGCCAGCAGGATAGGACAGATGAGCTACGAGCAGTACTTC	TRBJ2-7	NA	NA	TRBV6-5
CASSPISSYNEQFF	TGTGCCAGCAGCCCTATATCCTCCTACAATGAGCAGTTCTTC	TRBJ2-1	once	NA	TRBV27
CAWRGPRTLNTEAFF	TGTGCCTGGAGAGGTCCAAGGACTTTGAACACTGAAGCTTTCTTT	TRBJ1-1	NA	NA	TRBV30
CASSQGYGLAVQETQYF	TGTGCCAGCAGCCAAGGATACGGACTAGCGGTCCAAGAGACCCAGTACTTC	TRBJ2-5	few	TRBD2	TRBV14
CAWGQGYEKLFF	TGTGCCTGGGGACAGGGTTATGAAAAACTGTTTTTT	TRBJ1-4	NA	TRBD1	TRBV30
CASSPRPTGTNEKLFF	TGTGCCAGCTCACCACGGCCGACAGGCACTAATGAAAAACTGTTTTTT	TRBJ1-4	NA	NA	TRBV18